This T cell receptor (beta chain) was observed in a study of blood T cell repertoires in COVID-19. Study context: Samples came from the United States, Italy and Spain, spanning acute and convalescent COVID-19. Sources were T cells, B-cell-depleted T cells, or PBMCs; the material itself was cDNA or gDNA.

V was pared by 2 bases and J by 2 bases, with 16 bases between. The CDR3 consists of 17 residues. In germline, CDR1 is LNHDA, CDR2 SQIVND (reference sequence). Per the original methods: For nucleated cells, counts were estimated from reference gene primer amplification. Using immunoSEQ multiplex PCR, the repertoire was profiled, and TCRdb retains in-frame clones only, with some absent. The V and J calls and clone size are taken from that table; D and trimming were inferred from the DNA. The sample lists approximately 670,000 clones; over 80% were seen once. The J gene is TRBJ1-5, the V gene TRBV19; weak D call: TRBD1 (6 bases). This receptor was taken from a woman aged 18-29 years with acute or convalescent COVID-19. The source material was peripheral blood. For the CDR3, the DNA is TGTGCCAGTAGTATATTGGCGGCAGGGGCCGGCAATCAGCCCCAGCATTTT. Amino acid sequence: CASSILAAGAGNQPQHF.